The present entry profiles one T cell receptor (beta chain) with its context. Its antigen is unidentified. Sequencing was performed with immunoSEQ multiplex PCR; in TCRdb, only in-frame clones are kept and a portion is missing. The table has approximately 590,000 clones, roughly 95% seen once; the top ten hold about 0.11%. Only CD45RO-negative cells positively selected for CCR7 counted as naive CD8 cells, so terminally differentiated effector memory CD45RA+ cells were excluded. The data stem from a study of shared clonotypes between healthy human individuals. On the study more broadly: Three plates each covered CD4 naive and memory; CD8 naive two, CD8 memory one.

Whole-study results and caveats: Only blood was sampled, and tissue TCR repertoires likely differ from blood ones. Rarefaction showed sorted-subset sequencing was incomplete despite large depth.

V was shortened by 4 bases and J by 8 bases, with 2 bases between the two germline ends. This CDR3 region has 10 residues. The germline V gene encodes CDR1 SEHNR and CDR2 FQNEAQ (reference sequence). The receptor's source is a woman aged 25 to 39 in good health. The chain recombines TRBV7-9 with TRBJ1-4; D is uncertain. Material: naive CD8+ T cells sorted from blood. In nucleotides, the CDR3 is TGTGCCAGCAGCTCAGAAAAACTGTTTTTT. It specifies CASSSEKLFF.